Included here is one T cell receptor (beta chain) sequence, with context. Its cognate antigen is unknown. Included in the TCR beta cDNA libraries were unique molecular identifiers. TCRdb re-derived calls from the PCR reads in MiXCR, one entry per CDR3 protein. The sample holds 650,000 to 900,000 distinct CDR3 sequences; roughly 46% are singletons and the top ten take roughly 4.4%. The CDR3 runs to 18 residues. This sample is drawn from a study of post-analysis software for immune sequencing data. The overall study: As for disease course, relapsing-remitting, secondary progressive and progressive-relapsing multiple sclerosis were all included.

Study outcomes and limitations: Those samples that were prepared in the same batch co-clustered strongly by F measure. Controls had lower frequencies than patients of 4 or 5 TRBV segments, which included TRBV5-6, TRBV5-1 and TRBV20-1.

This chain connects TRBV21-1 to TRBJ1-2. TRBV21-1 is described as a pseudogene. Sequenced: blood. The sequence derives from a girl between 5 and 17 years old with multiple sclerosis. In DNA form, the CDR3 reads TGTGCCAGCAGCACCTTTACAAGGCCCTCTAAAACTAACTATGGCTACACCTTC. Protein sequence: CASSTFTRPSKTNYGYTF.